Sequencing of this TCR beta chain was carried out in a study of human T cells and chemical hapten exposure. Indicated time point: pre-sensitization, week 0. Indicated treatment: therapeutic diphenylcyclopropenone sensitization with weekly scalp DPC. TCRdb reprocessed the RACE reads with MiXCR, giving one entry per CDR3 protein. This table has over 300,000 distinct CDR3 sequences, 5% to 6.5% appearing once. This clonotype showed up just a few times. V was cut by 1 base and J by 2 bases, with 6 bases left in between. The CDR3 length is 13 residues. Germline loops: CDR1 MNHEY, CDR2 SMNVEV (reference sequence).

The rearrangement uses TRBV27 and TRBJ2-7; D is possibly TRBD1 (6 bases). The sequencing used whole blood, collected in connection with sensitization to the hapten diphenylcyclopropenone (DPC). This receptor was identified in a woman aged 45 to 65 with alopecia areata. Some clones in this sample may be carry-over from other donors' samples. CDR3 in DNA: TGTGCCAGCAGTTTATGGGGGCCCTACGAGCAGTACTTC. Its protein is CASSLWGPYEQYF.